This TCR beta chain was retrieved from a study of cytomegalovirus exposure and HLA in healthy donors (dated by TCRdb to about 2017). Broadly, across the study: In an earlier analysis of 587 of the donors, 276 Gb of sequence data and 90 million to 120 million unique TCR beta sequences from 150 million to 200 million T cells were reported. Every repertoire in the discovery cohort had been generated on one and the same sequencing platform. In the later analysis, no new phenotypic data were used to find candidate immune exposures; instead, reliance was placed on TCR beta sequences and their occurrence across donors. Among the approximately 420 genotyped donors, around 81% belonged to the genetic ancestry cluster associated with self-reported Caucasian donors. Class I and class II HLA loci were covered by the typing at four-digit resolution. Across approximately 420 genotyped donors of the cohort, an average of about 220,000 unique TCR beta nucleotide sequences per donor were sequenced, and approximately 17% of those sequences were non-productive. To decide whether each TCR beta V gene segment behaved as functional or pseudogenic, an earlier analysis of some 600 of the donors relied on high-throughput TCR beta sequencing. Besides the first cohort of 666 subjects, a separate validation cohort made up of roughly 130 different subjects was used. Donor age, sex, ethnicity and CMV serostatus were collected together with the repertoire data. A handful of DR-DQ haplotypes were handled as single units for association and clustering because linkage in the cohort was strong. The T cell repertoires of 700 or so subjects were profiled by immunosequencing and related to cytomegalovirus serostatus. The study combined high-throughput TCR immunosequencing, statistical association of individual TCRs with disease status, and machine learning to predict cytomegalovirus infection status. In a later analysis, previously published TCR beta repertoires from 500 to 750 donors were re-analyzed and high-resolution HLA genotyping was added so that TCR occurrence patterns could be studied. The study aimed to test whether signatures of past pathogen exposure could be identified by cataloging public T cell receptors. Genome-wide SNP genotypes for about 65% of the 666 donors were used in a later genetic analysis, which treated that subset as a discovery cohort. An early release covering more than 500 HLA-typed donors comprised around 300 gigabases of sequencing data and 85 million or so unique TCR sequences. Typing coverage varied by locus: about 620-630 donors for A, B, C, DRB1 and DQB1; roughly 560 for DQA1; approximately 570 for DPA1; roughly 450 for DPB1.

In total, around 600 healthy bone marrow donors made up the cohort. All cohort members were sampled while nominally healthy, although unrecorded immune exposures were likely present. The donor was CMV seropositive and was included in the group of approximately 310 seropositive cohort members. Every donor gave a peripheral blood sample, and the peripheral blood mononuclear cells from that sample were used for TCR beta sequencing. The Qiagen DNeasy Blood Extraction Kit was used to extract genomic DNA from the blood cell samples. This clone was observed a few times. Which antigen it targets is not known. Base quality data are lacking; no much larger clone is found one base away. In the germline V gene (reference sequence), CDR1 corresponds to GTSNPN and CDR2 to SVGIG. Counted from cysteine to phenylalanine, this CDR3 has 14 amino acids. Of the read, only the CDR3 DNA is kept; its 42 bases are in frame from base 1. V loses 2 bases of germline sequence and J loses 3 bases, and the interval between the two ends is 11 bases.

The receptor library was made with the immunoSEQ multiplex PCR assay. A mixture of 60 forward primers for TCR Vbeta segments and 13 reverse primers for TCR Jbeta segments was used in the multiplex PCR. The CDR3 region of rearranged TCR beta genes was amplified from genomic DNA with a multiplex PCR assay. On the Illumina HiSeq System, the amplified TCR beta libraries were sequenced as 87-base-pair reads. In the paper's pipeline: Across the 500 to 850 repertoires, a later analysis counted some 80 million unique TCR beta chains, 8.5 million to 12 million of which were shared by at least two donors. To remove PCR and sequencing errors, raw reads were error-corrected and collapsed into unique sequences using a nearest-neighbor algorithm that merged closely related sequences. To assign V, D and J gene segments, CDR3 sequences were aligned to IMGT reference sequences. For a sequence to be retained, at least a six-nucleotide match to both a V gene segment and a J gene segment was required. A rearrangement counted as productive if the CDR3 had no stop codons and remained in frame with V and J, and every other rearrangement counted as non-productive. CDR3 was defined by IMGT convention, running from the second conserved V-encoded cysteine to the conserved J-encoded phenylalanine. Sequences without an unambiguous match to a single V gene segment were excluded from the earlier analysis of 587 of the donors. An earlier analysis of about 590 of the donors classified V segments as functional when productive rearrangements were above 56.7% and as segregating when the standard deviation between donors was above 5%. To diagnose cytomegalovirus status from the catalog of TCR beta chain sequences, a statistical classification framework was built. A later analysis assigned V and J genes by comparing TCR nucleotide sequences with IMGT/GENE-DB human TR gene sequences. A later analysis assigned CDR3 sequences and most-parsimonious VDJ recombination scenarios with the TCRdist pipeline. A later analysis defined each TCR beta chain by its CDR3 amino acid sequence plus V-gene family, and excluded reads lacking a unique V-gene family. As a way to deal with suspected cross-contamination and a sequencing artifact, a later analysis dropped over 550 nucleotide sequences that were highly shared and had low generation probability. A later analysis calculated a clonal expansion index for each public chain from normalized within-repertoire ranks of inferred template counts. A later analysis computed generation probabilities with a VDJ recombination model fitted to out-of-frame rearrangements, and checked the results against IGoR. In a later analysis, TCR-TCR, TCR-HLA and TCR-CMV co-occurrence was scored with hypergeometric tests, and a repertoire-size bias correction was applied to TCR pairs. In a later analysis, false discovery rates were estimated by permuting HLA or CMV assignments 20 times. In a later analysis, co-occurring TCRs were grouped using DBSCAN, with TCRdist sequence similarity added in when clustering inside HLA-allele-positive subsets. Repertoires with fewer than 30,000 or more than 120,000 public chains were left out of co-occurrence clustering, as were a handful of repertoires with anomalous nucleotide sharing. The table was pulled from immuneACCESS by TCRdb, which kept in-frame rearrangements only. Such tables lose some clones; where checked, under half of the loss comes from unresolved V genes, and the rest has no known cause. V and J calls and clone size come straight from that table; D and trimming were deduced from the DNA. The sample table records some 110,000 clones; over 9.5% of these occur just once. The ten top clones hold approximately 15% of the sample.

Results the study describes overall, beyond this receptor: Linkage disequilibrium might explain the correlated functional status among segregating V segments, but an unknown experimental factor could not be ruled out. In a later analysis, several top co-occurrence clusters were reported to appear linked to parvovirus B19, influenza, CMV and Epstein-Barr virus. A later analysis found that TCR association rates varied across HLA loci, with DRB1 alleles showing the most associated TCRs and HLA-C alleles the fewest. Because HLA typing was missing for some donors at each locus, association tests included only the typed subset. A later analysis found that HLA-associated TCR beta chains were more clonally expanded and had lower generation probabilities than equally common non-associated chains. At a false discovery rate of 0.05, a later analysis linked fewer than 20,000 TCR beta sequences to specific HLA alleles. Strong co-occurrence of HLA alleles, especially DR and DQ, made assigning TCR associations to individual alleles difficult. According to the authors, the approach could potentially be generalized to other disease states and immunological phenotypes. In a later analysis, most CMV-associated TCR beta chains were found to appear HLA-restricted, with HLA associations seemingly driven largely by CMV exposure. The sequencing pipeline was judged likely to have produced a cluster of highly shared sequence variants as a technical artifact. Because the 87-base-pair reads could not distinguish some IMGT-functional V segments, including TRBV6-2 and TRBV6-3, those segments were excluded. A few of the identified cytomegalovirus-associated TCR beta chains were confirmed in vitro to be specific for cytomegalovirus antigens. A further reported finding was that TCR beta sequences accurately predicted the HLA-A and HLA-B alleles for most subjects in the first cohort. Only TCR beta chains were sequenced in this cohort, and the absence of alpha or paired-chain data limited detectable features. Most TCR sequences were seen in very few donors, while some public TCRs were found in many individuals. The study listed 164 TCR beta chains as associated with cytomegalovirus. The classifier was reported to diagnose cytomegalovirus status with high specificity and sensitivity in both the original cohort and the validation cohort. A later genetic analysis reported fewer N-insertions in productive TCRs among donors in an Asian-associated ancestry cluster than the roughly 690-donor mean. Presence/absence analyses assumed roughly uniform sequencing depth across donors, an assumption that may not hold. Some 16 rarely observed V segments, including chromosome 9 orphons, were excluded from the earlier analysis of several hundred of the donors because counts were too low. In a later genetic analysis, a missense DCLRE1C variant was associated with V-gene and J-gene trimming of TCR beta chains, and the association was replicated in an independent cohort. Immune exposure information for the cohort was limited to CMV serostatus. Broadly in line with IMGT annotations, most TCR beta V segments showed up in productive rearrangements about 87% or about 30% of the time in an earlier analysis of around 600 of the donors.

This sequence uses TRBV30 and TRBJ1-5; TRBD1 is a weak D gene call, 5 bases matching. The origin of this receptor is a man aged 35 to 55 in good health and CMV-seropositive. The specimen sequenced was PBMCs. The CDR3 protein is CAWSLGGTNQPQHF. The DNA sequence follows: TGTGCCTGGAGTTTGGGAGGGACCAATCAGCCCCAGCATTTT. The reference TRBV30 and TRBJ1-5 proteins fill in what lies around the CDR3, so the full variable domain reads SQTIHQWPATLVQPVGSPLSLECTVEGTSNPNLYWYRQAAGRGLQLLFYSVGIGQISSEVPQNLSASRPQDRQFILSSKKLLLSDSGFYLCAWSLGGTNQPQHFGDGTRLSIL.